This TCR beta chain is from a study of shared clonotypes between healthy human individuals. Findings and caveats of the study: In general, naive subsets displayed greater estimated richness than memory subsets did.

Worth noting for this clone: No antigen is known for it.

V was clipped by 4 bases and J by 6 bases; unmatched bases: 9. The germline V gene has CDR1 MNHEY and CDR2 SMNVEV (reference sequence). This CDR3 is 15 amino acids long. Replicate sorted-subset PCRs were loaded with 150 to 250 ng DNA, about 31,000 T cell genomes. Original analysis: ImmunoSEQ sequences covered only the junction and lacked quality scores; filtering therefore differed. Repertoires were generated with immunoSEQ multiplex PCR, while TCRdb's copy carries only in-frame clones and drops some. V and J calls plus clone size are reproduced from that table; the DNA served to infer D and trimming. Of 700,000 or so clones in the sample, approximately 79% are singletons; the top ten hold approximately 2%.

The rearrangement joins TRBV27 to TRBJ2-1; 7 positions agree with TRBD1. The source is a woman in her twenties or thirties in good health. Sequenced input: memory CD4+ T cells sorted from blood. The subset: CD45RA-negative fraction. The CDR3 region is CASSSQGPRGNEQFF. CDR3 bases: TGTGCCAGCAGTTCACAGGGGCCCCGGGGCAATGAGCAGTTCTTC.